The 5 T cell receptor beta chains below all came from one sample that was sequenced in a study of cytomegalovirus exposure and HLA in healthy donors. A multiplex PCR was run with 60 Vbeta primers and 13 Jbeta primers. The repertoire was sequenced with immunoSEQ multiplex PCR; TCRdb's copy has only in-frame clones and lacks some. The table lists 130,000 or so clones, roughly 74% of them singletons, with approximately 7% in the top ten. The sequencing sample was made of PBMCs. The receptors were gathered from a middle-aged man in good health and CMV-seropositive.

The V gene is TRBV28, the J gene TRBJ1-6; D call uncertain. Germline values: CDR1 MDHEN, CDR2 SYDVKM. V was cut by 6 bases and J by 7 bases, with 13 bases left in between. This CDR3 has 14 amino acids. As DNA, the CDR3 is TGTGCCAGCAGCCTAAGCGGATCAAATTCACCCCTCCACTTT. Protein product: CASSLSGSNSPLHF.

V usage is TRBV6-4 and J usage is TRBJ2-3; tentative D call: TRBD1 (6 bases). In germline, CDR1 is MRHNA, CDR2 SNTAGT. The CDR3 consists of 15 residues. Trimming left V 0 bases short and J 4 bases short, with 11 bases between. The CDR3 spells CASSDSGHSADTQYF. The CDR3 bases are TGTGCCAGCAGTGACTCGGGACATAGCGCAGATACGCAGTATTTT.

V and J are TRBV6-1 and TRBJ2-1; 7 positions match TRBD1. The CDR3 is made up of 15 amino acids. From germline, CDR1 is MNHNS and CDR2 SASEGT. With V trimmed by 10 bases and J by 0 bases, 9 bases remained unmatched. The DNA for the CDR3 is TGTGCCACTAGAAGACAGGGAAGCTCCTACAATGAGCAGTTCTTC. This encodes CATRRQGSSYNEQFF.

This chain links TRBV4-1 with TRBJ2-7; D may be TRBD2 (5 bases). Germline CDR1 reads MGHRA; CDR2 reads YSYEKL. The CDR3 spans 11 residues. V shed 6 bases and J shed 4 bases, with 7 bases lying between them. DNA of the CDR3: TGCGCCAGCAGTCGCGGGTACGAGCAGTACTTC. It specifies CASSRGYEQYF.

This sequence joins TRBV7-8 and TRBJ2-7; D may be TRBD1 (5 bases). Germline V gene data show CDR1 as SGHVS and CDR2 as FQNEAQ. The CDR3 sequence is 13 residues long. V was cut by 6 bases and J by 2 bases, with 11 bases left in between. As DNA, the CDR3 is TGTGCCAGCAGTAACAGGCGAACCTACGAGCAGTACTTC. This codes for CASSNRRTYEQYF.